Following are 28 T cell receptor beta chains from one sample sequenced in a study of blood T cell repertoires in COVID-19. Assay used: immunoSEQ multiplex PCR; TCRdb lists only in-frame clones, some missing. This sample has 140,000 or so clones, with almost 80% found just once. The sample taken for sequencing was peripheral blood. Receptors originate from a man aged 50 to 60 with active or convalescent COVID-19.

This chain joins TRBV30 and TRBJ2-5; tentatively, D is TRBD2 (6 bases). This CDR3 contains 13 residues. Germline assignment: CDR1 GTSNPN and CDR2 SVGIG (reference sequence). V was clipped by 5 bases and J by 5 bases, with 15 bases between them. Here the CDR3 DNA reads TGTGCCTGGGCCCCGGAGGGGCCGGAGACCCAGTACTTC. This encodes CAWAPEGPETQYF.

The chain couples TRBV5-4 to TRBJ2-1, with 13 bases identical to TRBD2. The length of the CDR3 is 15 residues. J was trimmed by 7 bases and V by 7 bases; bases with no gene match: 8. Germline loops: CDR1 SGHNT, CDR2 YYREEE (reference sequence). CDR3 sequence reads: CASLRRTSGRNEQFF. In DNA form, the CDR3 reads TGTGCCAGCCTTCGTCGGACTAGCGGGAGAAATGAGCAGTTCTTC.

This chain connects TRBV7-2 to TRBJ1-4; possibly TRBD1 for D (5 bases). Trimming pared 5 bases from V and 0 bases from J, leaving 13 bases between. This CDR3 is 16 amino acids long. Germline CDR1 is SGHTA and CDR2 is FQGNSA. CDR3 nucleotide sequence: TGTGCCAGCAGCGAGAGACAGCTAACAACTAATGAAAAACTGTTTTTT. Translating it yields CASSERQLTTNEKLFF.

The V and J genes are TRBV19 and TRBJ2-6; D is perhaps TRBD2 (6 bases). Per the germline V gene, CDR1 is LNHDA and CDR2 is SQIVND (reference sequence). The CDR3 runs to 16 residues. The ends were cut back, 7 bases at V and 4 bases at J, with 17 bases in the middle. CDR3 residues: CASTPVGAGGANVLTF. CDR3 coding DNA: TGTGCCAGTACCCCGGTCGGGGCGGGGGGGGCCAACGTCCTGACTTTC.

As for this clone: Other DNA sequences within the sample encode an identical CDR3. V is TRBV2 and J is TRBJ1-3; tentatively, D is TRBD1 (6 bases). The V gene lost 1 base and the J gene lost 2 bases, with 9 bases spanning the gap. The CDR3 length is 15 residues. Germline CDR1 reads SNHLY; CDR2 reads FYNNEI. The CDR3 protein is CASSEGQGTGNTIYF. CDR3 nucleotides: TGTGCCAGCAGTGAAGGGCAGGGGACTGGAAACACCATATATTTT.

This clone occurred many times. CDR3 amino acids: CASSSWESGSTDTQYF. CDR3 in DNA: TGTGCCAGCAGCTCCTGGGAGAGCGGGAGCACAGATACGCAGTATTTT. V gene TRBV11-3 combines with J gene TRBJ2-3; the D gene is possibly TRBD2 (6 bases). CDR3 length: 16 residues. The germline gives CDR1 SGHNT, CDR2 YENEEA. V gave up 4 bases and J gave up 0 bases, with 14 bases separating them.

The rearrangement links TRBV27 to TRBJ2-5; 12 positions match TRBD2. Germline V lookup: CDR1 MNHEY, CDR2 SMNVEV (reference sequence). The V segment lost 5 bases and the J segment 2 bases; nucleotides outside the gene matches: 9. CDR3 size: 17 residues. CDR3 in amino acids: CASSPPTGTSGQETQYF. CDR3 nucleotides: TGTGCCAGCAGTCCTCCTACCGGGACTAGCGGGCAAGAGACCCAGTACTTC.

Comment on this clone: A junction boundary mismatches the germline segment, possibly from a read error. CDR3 residues: CATSKGGDGIGELFF. Here the CDR3 DNA reads TGTGCCACCAGCAAGGGAGGGGACGGAATCGGGGAGCTGTTTTTT. The chain links TRBV5-5 to TRBJ2-2; 7 positions agree with TRBD2. There are 15 residues in the CDR3. Germline CDR1 is SGHKS and CDR2 is YYEKEE (reference sequence). Together with reference TRBV5-5 and TRBJ2-2, the CDR3 gives the full variable domain: DAGVTQSPTHLIKTRGQQVTLRCSPISGHKSVSWYQQVLGQGPQFIFQYYEKEERGRGNFPDRFSARQFPNYSSELNVNALLLGDSALYLCATSKGGDGIGELFFGEGSRLTVL.

The chain employs TRBV9 and TRBJ2-1, with 7 positions matching TRBD2. The V segment lost 4 bases and the J segment 8 bases; nucleotides outside the gene matches: 15. The CDR3 covers 16 residues. The germline V gene encodes CDR1 SGDLS and CDR2 YYNGEE. The CDR3 loop reads CASSPAGGRAFDEQFF. The CDR3 DNA reads TGTGCCAGCAGCCCGGCCGGTGGGAGGGCCTTCGATGAGCAGTTCTTC.

This clone was observed a single time. V gene TRBV7-9 combines with J gene TRBJ1-5, with 11 positions matching TRBD1. The CDR3 covers 16 residues. V lost 5 bases to trimming and J lost 2 bases; unmatched junction nucleotides: 5. Germline V gives CDR1 SEHNR, CDR2 FQNEAQ (reference sequence). CDR3 in amino acids: CASSGQGAWGNQPQHF. CDR3 sequence (DNA): TGTGCCAGCAGCGGACAGGGGGCTTGGGGCAATCAGCCCCAGCATTTT.

The rearrangement uses TRBV7-3 and TRBJ1-3, with 7 bases identical to TRBD1. Germline CDR1 and CDR2: SGHTA and FQGTGA. The CDR3 has 15 residues. Trimming at V came to 3 bases and at J to 3 bases, leaving 5 bases not matched to a gene. The CDR3, as DNA: TGTGCCAGCAGCTTGGGGGACAGAGTTGGAAACACCATATATTTT. This sequence encodes CASSLGDRVGNTIYF.

The J gene is TRBJ1-6, the V gene TRBV11-2; a possible D gene is TRBD1 (5 bases). The germline CDR1 and CDR2 sequences are SGHAT and FQNNGV. This CDR3 is built from 15 residues. With 0 bases removed from V and 6 bases from J, the gap between germline ends came to 9 bases. This chain's CDR3 is CASSLDAGGNSPLHF. DNA of the CDR3: TGTGCCAGCAGCTTAGACGCGGGGGGTAATTCACCCCTCCACTTT.

This clone was observed a few times. The chain couples TRBV18 to TRBJ1-3, with D tentatively TRBD1 (5 bases). This CDR3 contains 15 residues. The germline V and J ends were trimmed by 2 bases and 4 bases, with 12 bases remaining between them. Germline assignment: CDR1 KGHSH and CDR2 LQKENI. CDR3 in DNA: TGTGCCAGCTCACCATCCGCAGGGCCCGGAAACACCATATATTTT. Its translation: CASSPSAGPGNTIYF.

This chain uses TRBV5-1 with TRBJ2-5; possibly TRBD2 for D (5 bases). CDR3 length equals 13 residues. Trimming took off 0 bases at V and 2 bases at J, with 5 bases between the two ends. Germline V lookup: CDR1 SGHRS, CDR2 YFSETQ. The CDR3, as DNA: TGCGCCAGCAGCTTGGAGCGGCAAGAGACCCAGTACTTC. It yields the protein CASSLERQETQYF.

This chain joins TRBV29-1 and TRBJ1-5; TRBD1 might be the D (6 bases). The germline V gene has CDR1 SQVTM and CDR2 ANQGSEA. V lost 4 bases and J 1 base, leaving 11 bases between the germline ends. CDR3 length equals 14 residues. This CDR3 reads CSVVWQGSNQPQHF. For the CDR3, the DNA is TGCAGCGTTGTATGGCAGGGGAGCAATCAGCCCCAGCATTTT.

The V and J genes are TRBV28 and TRBJ2-7, with 7 bases fitting TRBD1. V trimming: 7 bases; J trimming: 2 bases; junction bases outside the gene matches: 11. Germline CDR1 reads MDHEN; CDR2 reads SYDVKM. The CDR3 is 15 residues long. The CDR3 DNA reads as TGTGCCAGCACCACCCGGTCAACAGGGGCCTACGAGCAGTACTTC. Translating gives CASTTRSTGAYEQYF. Full variable domain (missing parts from reference TRBV28 and TRBJ2-7): DVKVTQSSRYLVKRTGEKVFLECVQDMDHENMFWYRQDPGLGLRLIYFSYDVKMKEKGDIPEGYSVSREKKERFSLILESASTNQTSMYLCASTTRSTGAYEQYFGPGTRLTVT.

This clone was counted only a few times. The chain recombines TRBV5-6 with TRBJ1-1, with 8 bases matching TRBD1. The CDR3 loop spans 14 amino acids. With 3 bases clipped from V and 3 bases from J, the junction kept 4 bases outside the gene matches. Germline CDR1 and CDR2: SGHDT and YYEEEE. DNA for the CDR3: TGTGCCAGCAGCTGGCCGGACAGGGACACTGAAGCTTTCTTT. It specifies CASSWPDRDTEAFF.

This clone was seen a handful of times. The chain links TRBV5-4 to TRBJ2-1; 12 bases match TRBD1. V lost 4 bases, J lost 5 bases, and 10 bases stayed unmatched. CDR3 length: 17 residues. CDR1 and CDR2 from the germline V gene are SGHNT and YYREEE (reference sequence). The CDR3 region has the DNA TGTGCCAGCAGCCCCCCCCCGGGACAGGGGGCCCACAATGAGCAGTTCTTC. Protein: CASSPPPGQGAHNEQFF.

The V call is TRBV10-3, the J call TRBJ1-4; 9 bases map to TRBD1. This CDR3 has 14 residues. Germline V gives CDR1 ENHRY, CDR2 SYGVKD. Losses at the gene ends were 2 bases for V and 8 bases for J; bases not matched to a gene: 3. CDR3 sequence: CAISEDRGEEKLFF. DNA for the CDR3: TGTGCCATCAGTGAGGACAGGGGGGAAGAAAAACTGTTTTTT.

This CDR3 reads CASSQDGRVGNTIYF. The CDR3 coding sequence is TGTGCCAGCAGCCAAGATGGGAGGGTAGGAAACACCATATATTTT. J is TRBJ1-3 and V is TRBV4-2; D remains ambiguous. The V and J ends lost 0 bases and 4 bases respectively, with 10 bases between them. The CDR3 totals 15 residues. Germline V gene data show CDR1 as LGHNA and CDR2 as YNFKEQ.

The V and J genes are TRBV7-9 and TRBJ1-4; 8 bases match TRBD1. CDR1 SEHNR and CDR2 FQNEAQ come from the germline V gene (reference sequence). There are 15 residues in the CDR3. V lost 5 bases to trimming and J lost 3 bases; unmatched junction nucleotides: 5. The CDR3 protein is CASSGNRGANEKLFF. As DNA, the CDR3 is TGTGCCAGCAGCGGTAACAGGGGGGCTAATGAAAAACTGTTTTTT.

V and J are TRBV24-1 and TRBJ2-5; D uncertain. V was cut by 3 bases and J by 4 bases, with 17 bases left in between. Germline V gene sequence: CDR1 KGHDR, CDR2 SFDVKD. The CDR3 is 16 amino acids. In DNA, the CDR3 is TGTGCCACCAGTGATCGGTTGAGGATGGGTGGAGAGACCCAGTACTTC. This sequence encodes CATSDRLRMGGETQYF.

This clone was seen only a few times. The chain employs TRBV21-1 and TRBJ2-1; the table's TRBD2 call for D was not verified on the DNA. TRBV21-1 is classified as a pseudogene. The CDR3 runs to 18 residues. In DNA form, the CDR3 reads TGTGCCAGCAGCAAAGCGTGCCTTCAGCGGAGCTCCTACAATGAGCAGTTCTTC. Protein sequence: CASSKACLQRSSYNEQFF.

This clone qualifies as large. This rearrangement joins TRBV7-3 to TRBJ2-2; TRBD2 aligns across 7 bases. The CDR3 runs 15 residues. Unmatched junction bases numbered 10, after V lost 5 bases and J lost 7 bases. In germline, CDR1 is SGHTA, CDR2 FQGTGA. The DNA of the CDR3 is TGTGCCAGCAGCGGGCCCGGGAGGAAGGACGGGGAGCTGTTTTTT. Protein: CASSGPGRKDGELFF.

This clone was recorded a few times. The chain couples TRBV27 to TRBJ2-1; TRBD2 agrees at 7 bases. Germline V CDR1 and CDR2: MNHEY, SMNVEV (reference sequence). This CDR3 is 13 amino acids long. V trimming: 5 bases; J trimming: 8 bases; junction bases outside the gene matches: 6. CDR3 bases: TGTGCCAGCAGTAATATGGCGGGAGATGAGCAGTTCTTC. Its translation is CASSNMAGDEQFF.

The chain uses TRBV28 and TRBJ1-2; D is unclear. Germline V gene data show CDR1 as MDHEN and CDR2 as SYDVKM. The CDR3 length is 13 residues. Trimming cost V 5 bases and J 4 bases, with 11 bases left between them. The CDR3: CASSPIPSYGYTF. Written as DNA, the CDR3 is TGTGCCAGCAGTCCCATACCCAGCTATGGCTACACCTTC.

This sequence joins TRBV9 and TRBJ2-7, with 8 bases aligning to TRBD2. The CDR3 sequence is 15 residues long. Germline V gene lookup returns CDR1 SGDLS and CDR2 YYNGEE. J was trimmed by 1 base and V by 0 bases; bases with no gene match: 3. The CDR3 DNA reads TGTGCCAGCAGCGTAGGCCGGGGGGGTTCCTACGAGCAGTACTTC. Its translation is CASSVGRGGSYEQYF. The full variable domain, rest sourced from reference TRBV9 and TRBJ2-7, is DSGVTQTPKHLITATGQRVTLRCSPRSGDLSVYWYQQSLDQGLQFLIQYYNGEERAKGNILERFSAQQFPDLHSELNLSSLELGDSALYFCASSVGRGGSYEQYFGPGTRLTVT.

The sample holds a few counts of this clone. CDR3 protein: CASSQPAGARSGWSSYNEQFF. CDR3 DNA: TGCGCCAGCAGCCAACCAGCCGGGGCAAGAAGCGGGTGGAGCTCCTACAATGAGCAGTTCTTC. This chain uses TRBV4-1 with TRBJ2-1; tentatively, D is TRBD2 (6 bases). Germline V lookup: CDR1 MGHRA, CDR2 YSYEKL. The CDR3 is 21 residues long. The germline V and J ends were trimmed by 2 bases and 0 bases, with 26 bases remaining between them.